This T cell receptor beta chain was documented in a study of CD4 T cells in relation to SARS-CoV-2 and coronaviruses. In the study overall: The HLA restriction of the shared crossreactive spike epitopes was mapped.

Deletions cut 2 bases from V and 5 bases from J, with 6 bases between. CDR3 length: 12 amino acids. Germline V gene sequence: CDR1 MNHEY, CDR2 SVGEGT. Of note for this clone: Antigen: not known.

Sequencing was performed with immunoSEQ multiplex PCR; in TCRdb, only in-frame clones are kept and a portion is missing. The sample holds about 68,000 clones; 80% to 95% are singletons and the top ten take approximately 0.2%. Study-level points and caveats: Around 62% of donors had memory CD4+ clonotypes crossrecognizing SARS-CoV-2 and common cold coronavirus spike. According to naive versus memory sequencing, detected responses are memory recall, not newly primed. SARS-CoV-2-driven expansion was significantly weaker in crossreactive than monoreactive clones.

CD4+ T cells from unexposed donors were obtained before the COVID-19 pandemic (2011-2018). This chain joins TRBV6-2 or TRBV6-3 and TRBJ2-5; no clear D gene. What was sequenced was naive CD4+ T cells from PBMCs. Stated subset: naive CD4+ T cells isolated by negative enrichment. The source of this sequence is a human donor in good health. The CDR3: CASSYPSETQYF. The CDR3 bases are TGTGCCAGCAGTTACCCATCGGAGACCCAGTACTTC.